The 4 T cell receptor beta chains below all came from one sample that was sequenced in a study of beta chain features in type 1 diabetes. Study results and caveats: Shortening that was moderate but significant affected the TCRB CDR3s of Type 1 diabetes patients in all four CD4+ subsets.

Expressed TCRB transcripts got sequenced, as all isolated RNA was reverse transcribed. The method was immunoSEQ multiplex PCR; TCRdb's version includes in-frame clones alone and lacks a portion of them. This sample has hundreds of thousands of clones, with roughly an eighth found just once. These receptors have no identified antigens. The sequencing input was naive CD4+ T cells from blood. The receptors stem from a man aged 18 to 30 with type 1 diabetes.

This clone was seen only a few times. The chain has TRBV19 and TRBJ2-7; 7 bases agree with TRBD1. Trimming at V came to 10 bases and at J to 2 bases, leaving 14 bases not matched to a gene. Germline loops: CDR1 LNHDA, CDR2 SQIVND (reference sequence). The CDR3 is 15 residues long. In DNA form, the CDR3 reads TGTGCCACAGAGAGTACGACGGGACAGCCCTACGAGCAGTACTTC. Protein product: CATESTTGQPYEQYF.

This clone was observed a few times. The chain combines TRBV30 with TRBJ2-5; the match to TRBD1 covers 8 bases. Trimming removed 2 bases from V and 5 bases from J; junction bases left unmatched: 13. The CDR3 runs to 16 residues. Germline CDR1 reads GTSNPN; CDR2 reads SVGIG (reference sequence). This chain's CDR3 is CAWSPYQGAGVETQYF. CDR3 nucleotide sequence: TGTGCCTGGAGTCCTTATCAGGGGGCTGGGGTGGAGACCCAGTACTTC. Full variable domain (remainder filled in from reference TRBV30 and TRBJ2-5): SQTIHQWPATLVQPVGSPLSLECTVEGTSNPNLYWYRQAAGRGLQLLFYSVGIGQISSEVPQNLSASRPQDRQFILSSKKLLLSDSGFYLCAWSPYQGAGVETQYFGPGTRLLVL.

This clone showed up just a few times. The junction shows a germline mismatch at one end, possibly a read error. The chain employs TRBV7-7 and TRBJ2-3; 8 bases are a match to TRBD2. Looked up from germline, CDR1 is SSHAT and CDR2 is FNYEAQ (reference sequence). CDR3 size: 17 residues. CDR3 residues: CASSAGLAVLSTDTQYF. CDR3 DNA sequence: TGTGCTAGCAGCGCCGGACTAGCAGTGCTTAGCACAGATACGCAGTATTTT.

This rearrangement joins TRBV7-8 to TRBJ1-2, with TRBD1 as a possible D gene (6 bases). The CDR3 has 15 residues. Germline CDR1 and CDR2: SGHVS and FQNEAQ. V gave up 5 bases and J gave up 8 bases, with 21 bases separating them. The chain's CDR3 is CASSPRGLVLYGYTF. The DNA of the CDR3 is TGTGCCAGCAGCCCCAGGGGCTTGGTGTTGTACGGCTACACCTTC.